These 24 T cell receptor beta chains originate from one sample sequenced in a study of metastatic and nonmetastatic thyroid tumors. MiXCR re-clonotyped the PCR reads for TCRdb. The sample has fewer than 40,000 clones; 25% are singletons. Every patient was untreated before thyroid surgery. Sequenced input: blood. The receptors here all came from a female donor with papillary thyroid cancer or a benign thyroid nodule (not recorded which). Some clones in this sample may be carry-over from other donors' samples.

This clone was found many times. The chain joins TRBV27 to TRBJ2-1; 7 bases agree with TRBD2. The CDR3 length is 19 residues. Germline V CDR1 and CDR2: MNHEY, SMNVEV (reference sequence). With 2 bases clipped from V and 0 bases from J, the junction kept 13 bases outside the gene matches. The CDR3: CASSLRTQGRGSSYNEQFF. CDR3 nucleotides: TGTGCCAGCAGTTTAAGAACCCAAGGGCGGGGGAGCTCCTACAATGAGCAGTTCTTC.

The V and J genes are TRBV28 and TRBJ2-7, with unresolved D. CDR3 size: 16 residues. CDR1 MDHEN and CDR2 SYDVKM come from the germline V gene. V lost 3 bases and J 4 bases, leaving 19 bases between the germline ends. CDR3 sequence: CASSFALGRSEYEQYF. As DNA, the CDR3 is TGTGCCAGCAGTTTCGCTCTGGGAAGAAGTGAGTACGAGCAGTACTTC.

On this clone: A much more abundant neighbour one base away suggests this may be a read error. The chain combines TRBV25-1 with TRBJ1-2; D unclear. V lost 4 bases and J 7 bases, leaving 19 bases between the germline ends. The CDR3 runs 15 residues. Germline CDR1 MGHDK, CDR2 SYGVNS. CDR3 loop: CASSGAGEEDSGYTF. The CDR3 bases are TGTGCCAGCAGTGGGGCCGGGGAGGAAGACTCTGGCTACACCTTC.

There are many counts of this clone. The chain couples TRBV27 to TRBJ2-1, with 11 positions matching TRBD2. Looked up from germline, CDR1 is MNHEY and CDR2 is SMNVEV (reference sequence). This CDR3 comprises 17 residues. V gave up 1 base and J gave up 5 bases; unmatched junction bases: 7. CDR3 region: CASSLWASGRPHNEQFF. CDR3 DNA: TGTGCCAGCAGTTTATGGGCTAGCGGGAGGCCCCACAATGAGCAGTTCTTC.

The sample holds many counts of this clone. Relative to the germline gene, one junction end is altered; a read error may explain this. This chain joins TRBV2 and TRBJ2-2; the match to TRBD1 covers 7 bases. CDR1 and CDR2 (germline): SNHLY, FYNNEI. This CDR3 has 14 residues. In DNA, the CDR3 is TGTGCCAGTCACCGGGACAGTAACAGCGGGGAGCTGTTTTTT. Protein sequence: CASHRDSNSGELFF.

This clone was recorded at least ten times. The chain recombines TRBV7-9 with TRBJ2-7; D gene uncertain. CDR3 length: 13 residues. Germline CDR1 is SEHNR and CDR2 is FQNEAQ (reference sequence). Trimming shortened V by 4 bases and J by 3 bases, and 10 bases separated the two germline ends. The CDR3 nucleotides are TGTGCCAGCAGCTCAGACAAGTTCTACGAGCAGTACTTC. It encodes CASSSDKFYEQYF. The full variable domain, with the rest looked up from reference TRBV7-9 and TRBJ2-7, is DTGVSQNPRHKITKRGQNVTFRCDPISEHNRLYWYRQTLGQGPEFLTYFQNEAQLEKSRLLSDRFSAERPKGSFSTLEIQRTEQGDSAMYLCASSSDKFYEQYFGPGTRLTVT.

This clone was seen repeatedly, ten times or more. This chain uses TRBV9 with TRBJ2-1; D not certain. This CDR3 region has 16 residues. V gave up 1 base and J gave up 4 bases, with 15 bases separating them. Germline values: CDR1 SGDLS, CDR2 YYNGEE. CDR3 in amino acids: CASSVTDNAAYNEQFF. The CDR3 coding sequence is TGTGCCAGCAGCGTAACTGACAACGCCGCTTACAATGAGCAGTTCTTC.

This chain connects TRBV28 to TRBJ2-3; 8 positions agree with TRBD2. This CDR3 is 15 amino acids long. CDR1 is MDHEN and CDR2 is SYDVKM in the germline V gene. V lost 4 bases and J lost 2; bases outside the gene matches: 5. The CDR3 loop is CASSSISGDTDTQYF. The CDR3 region has the DNA TGTGCCAGCAGTTCCATTAGCGGGGACACAGATACGCAGTATTTT.

At least ten counts were recorded for this clone. The chain couples TRBV5-8 to TRBJ2-7, with TRBD1 identical over 7 bases. The germline V gene has CDR1 SGHTS and CDR2 YDEGEE. This CDR3 has 15 residues. The V segment lost 7 bases and the J segment 3 bases; nucleotides outside the gene matches: 13. The chain's CDR3 is CASARQGFTDYEQYF. The CDR3 DNA reads TGTGCCAGCGCAAGACAGGGATTCACGGACTACGAGCAGTACTTC.

This clone was seen ten or more times. V is TRBV11-1 and J is TRBJ2-2; TRBD1 might be the D (5 bases). Germline CDR1 SGHAT, CDR2 FQDESV (reference sequence). Trimming removed 7 bases from V and 9 bases from J, with 33 bases in between. CDR3 length: 19 residues. DNA for the CDR3: TGTGCCAGCAACCAGAAGGGGAAGGTTTTTCACCGACCCGAGCGGGAGCTGTTTTTT. Translation: CASNQKGKVFHRPERELFF.

This clone has a handful of counts. The chain joins TRBV19 to TRBJ2-5, with 10 positions matching TRBD2. CDR3 length: 14 amino acids. Looked up from germline, CDR1 is LNHDA and CDR2 is SQIVND (reference sequence). With V trimmed by 7 bases and J by 3 bases, 5 bases remained unmatched. The CDR3 loop is CASKSGLAEETQYF. The CDR3, as DNA: TGTGCCAGTAAGAGTGGACTAGCGGAAGAGACCCAGTACTTC.

Relative to its sample, this clone is medium-sized. The V gene is TRBV12-3 or TRBV12-4, the J gene TRBJ2-7; a possible D gene is TRBD2 (6 bases). V shed 6 bases and J shed 0 bases, with 15 bases lying between them. CDR3 size: 15 residues. Written as DNA, the CDR3 is TGTGCCAGCAGATTCCCGGGACTTCTCTCCTACGAGCAGTACTTC. Its protein is CASRFPGLLSYEQYF.

The table lists this clone with many counts. The chain employs TRBV5-1 and TRBJ2-5, with a possible D match to TRBD2 (6 bases). CDR1 and CDR2 (germline): SGHRS, YFSETQ. This CDR3 is 15 amino acids long. V was clipped by 0 bases and J by 2 bases, with 11 bases between them. For the CDR3, the DNA is TGCGCCAGCAGCTTGGATGCGGGGCTTCAAGAGACCCAGTACTTC. It is translated as CASSLDAGLQETQYF.

This clone has just one count. This chain connects TRBV5-1 to TRBJ1-2; 10 nucleotides line up with TRBD1. After removal of 3 bases from V and 6 bases from J, the junction contained 11 bases not matched to a gene. CDR1 SGHRS and CDR2 YFSETQ come from the germline V gene. This CDR3 region has 16 residues. This chain's CDR3 is CASSSPPGQGYHGYTF. The CDR3 DNA reads TGCGCCAGCAGCTCGCCCCCGGGACAGGGGTATCATGGCTACACCTTC.

The chain links TRBV30 to TRBJ1-3, with a tentative D call TRBD1 (6 bases). Germline V gene lookup returns CDR1 GTSNPN and CDR2 SVGIG (reference sequence). CDR3 length: 12 residues. Trimming took 2 bases from V and 16 from J, leaving 18 bases between them. The CDR3 loop reads CAWSSPGHGFYF. The CDR3 DNA reads TGTGCCTGGAGTTCTCCGGGACATGGGTTTTATTTT.

This clone was detected ten times or more. The gene calls are TRBV11-1 and TRBJ2-2; the D gene is possibly TRBD2 (5 bases). CDR1 is SGHAT, CDR2 FQDESV, per germline (reference sequence). The CDR3 consists of 14 residues. V lost 4 bases to trimming and J lost 7 bases, with 13 bases between them. Here the CDR3 reads CASSSRTGGGELFF. The CDR3 DNA reads TGTGCCAGCAGCTCCCGGACTGGAGGCGGGGAGCTGTTTTTT.

The chain combines TRBV3-1 with TRBJ2-1; TRBD2 aligns across 12 bases. CDR1 and CDR2 (germline): LGHDT, YNNKEL (reference sequence). The CDR3 runs to 16 residues. The V gene end was trimmed by 7 bases and the J gene end by 6 bases; junction bases not matched to a gene: 10. The CDR3 loop is CASTGTSGRWGNEQFF. CDR3 DNA sequence: TGTGCCAGCACCGGGACTAGCGGGCGGTGGGGCAATGAGCAGTTCTTC.

This clone has more than one count but fewer than ten. The rearrangement uses TRBV6-2 or TRBV6-3 and TRBJ2-2; 8 nucleotides align to TRBD1. The CDR3 sequence is 18 residues long. Trimming at V came to 0 bases and at J to 7 bases, leaving 13 bases not matched to a gene. Germline assignment: CDR1 MNHEY and CDR2 SVGEGT. The CDR3 nucleotides are TGTGCCAGCAGTTACTCGCCGGGGACAGGAGAAGTCGGCGGGGAGCTGTTTTTT. It encodes CASSYSPGTGEVGGELFF.

The rearrangement joins TRBV6-2 or TRBV6-3 to TRBJ2-7; no clear D gene. Trimming removed 2 bases at V and 5 bases at J, with 7 bases between. The CDR3 consists of 12 residues. CDR1 and CDR2 from the germline V gene are MNHEY and SVGEGT. CDR3 in amino acids: CASSYPGDEQYF. Written as DNA, the CDR3 is TGTGCCAGCAGTTACCCTGGGGACGAGCAGTACTTC.

This clone was recorded many times. The chain is built from TRBV12-3 or TRBV12-4 and TRBJ1-6; maybe TRBD1 (5 bases). Between the trimmed V and J ends, which lost 3 bases and 10 bases, there was a span of 10 bases. The CDR3 totals 13 residues. Here the CDR3 DNA reads TGTGCCAGCAGTTTCAGGGAGGGCTCACCCCTCCACTTT. Amino acids: CASSFREGSPLHF.

At least ten counts were recorded for this clone. This chain links TRBV9 with TRBJ2-5; D might be TRBD2 (7 bases). The V gene's germline CDR1 is SGDLS and CDR2 YYNGEE. V was cut by 6 bases and J by 5 bases, with 17 bases left in between. The length of the CDR3 is 14 residues. CDR3 amino acids: CASNPSGGRETQYF. The CDR3 bases are TGTGCCAGCAACCCTTCCGGGGGGCGGGAGACCCAGTACTTC.

The table lists this clone with a few counts. V is TRBV19 and J is TRBJ2-5, with a tentative D call TRBD1 (5 bases). This CDR3 contains 14 residues. From germline, CDR1 is LNHDA and CDR2 SQIVND (reference sequence). The germline V and J ends were trimmed by 5 bases and 4 bases, with 14 bases remaining between them. DNA of the CDR3: TGTGCCAGTAGTCAAGGACAATGGGGAGAGACCCAGTACTTC. It specifies CASSQGQWGETQYF.

This clone was seen at least ten times. The chain carries TRBV29-1 and TRBJ2-3; 7 bases match TRBD2. The V gene's germline CDR1 is SQVTM and CDR2 ANQGSEA. CDR3 length: 17 amino acids. V lost 2 bases, J lost 0 bases, and 11 bases stayed unmatched. In nucleotides, the CDR3 is TGCAGCGTTGAAAACTTGGCGGGGAGGGGTAGCACAGATACGCAGTATTTT. It encodes CSVENLAGRGSTDTQYF.

This clone was counted at least ten times. J is TRBJ2-5 and V is TRBV30; weak D call: TRBD1 (6 bases). Trimming removed 1 base from V and 1 base from J, with 7 bases in between. The CDR3 is 13 residues long. The V gene's germline CDR1 is GTSNPN and CDR2 SVGIG (reference sequence). CDR3 bases: TGTGCCTGGAGTGGCAGGGGCCAAGAGACCCAGTACTTC. Translating it yields CAWSGRGQETQYF.